This T cell receptor beta chain emerged from a study of radiation and T cells in renal cell carcinoma. Study findings and constraints: Top tumor clonotypes rose in blood 2 weeks post-radiation, then contracted.

Of note for this clone: The antigen is unknown.

Germline-derived CDR1 and CDR2 are LNHDA and SQIVND (reference sequence). CDR3 size: 15 residues. The germline V and J ends were trimmed by 6 bases and 8 bases, with 17 bases remaining between them. The assay was immunoSEQ multiplex PCR, and TCRdb's table has in-frame clones only and misses some. The table lists roughly 160,000 clones, 88% of them singletons. Described time point: blood 4 weeks post-SBRT, at nephrectomy. Treatment described: 15 Gy SBRT to primary tumor, nephrectomy 4 weeks later. Nephrectomy followed 15 Gy stereotactic body radiation by 4 weeks. After SBRT, blood was collected at 2 and 4 weeks, plus baseline.

Source: blood, taken from a patient whose treatment included radiotherapy and nephrectomy. J is TRBJ1-6 and V is TRBV19; D is undetermined. The TCR was taken from a woman between 50 and 59 years old with renal cell carcinoma. The CDR3 sequence is CASSDRLGFDSPLHF. The CDR3 DNA sequence: TGTGCCAGTAGCGATCGGTTAGGATTCGATTCACCCCTCCACTTT.